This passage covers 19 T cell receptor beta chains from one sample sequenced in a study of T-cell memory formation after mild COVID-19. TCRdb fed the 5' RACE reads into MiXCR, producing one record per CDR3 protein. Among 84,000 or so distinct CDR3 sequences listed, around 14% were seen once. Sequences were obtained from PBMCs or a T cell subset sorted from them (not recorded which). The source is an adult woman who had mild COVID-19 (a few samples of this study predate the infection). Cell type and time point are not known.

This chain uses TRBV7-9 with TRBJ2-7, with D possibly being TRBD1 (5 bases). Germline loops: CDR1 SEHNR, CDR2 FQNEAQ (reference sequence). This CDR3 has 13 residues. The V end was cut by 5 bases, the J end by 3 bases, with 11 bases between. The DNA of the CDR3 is TGTGCCAGCAGCCAAATGGACAACTACGAGCAGTACTTC. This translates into CASSQMDNYEQYF. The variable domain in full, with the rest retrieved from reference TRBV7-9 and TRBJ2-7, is DTGVSQNPRHKITKRGQNVTFRCDPISEHNRLYWYRQTLGQGPEFLTYFQNEAQLEKSRLLSDRFSAERPKGSFSTLEIQRTEQGDSAMYLCASSQMDNYEQYFGPGTRLTVT.

DNA for the CDR3: TGTGCCAGCAGCCCCGGCAGCGGCTACAATGAGCAGTTCTTC. Amino acid sequence: CASSPGSGYNEQFF. This chain connects TRBV7-3 to TRBJ2-1, with a possible D match to TRBD2 (5 bases). Germline CDR1 SGHTA, CDR2 FQGTGA. The CDR3 contains 14 residues. Trimming took 5 bases from V and 3 from J, leaving 11 bases between them. Full variable domain (missing parts from reference TRBV7-3 and TRBJ2-1): GAGVSQTPSNKVTEKGKYVELRCDPISGHTALYWYRQSLGQGPEFLIYFQGTGAADDSGLPNDRFFAVRPEGSVSTLKIQRTERGDSAVYLCASSPGSGYNEQFFGPGTRLTVL.

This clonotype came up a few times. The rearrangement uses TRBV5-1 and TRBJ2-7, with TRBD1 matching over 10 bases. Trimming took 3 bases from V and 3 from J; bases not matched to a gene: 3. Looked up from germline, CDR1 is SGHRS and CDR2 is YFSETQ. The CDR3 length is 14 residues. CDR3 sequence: CASSWGTGDYEQYF. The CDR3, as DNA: TGCGCCAGCAGCTGGGGGACAGGGGACTACGAGCAGTACTTC.

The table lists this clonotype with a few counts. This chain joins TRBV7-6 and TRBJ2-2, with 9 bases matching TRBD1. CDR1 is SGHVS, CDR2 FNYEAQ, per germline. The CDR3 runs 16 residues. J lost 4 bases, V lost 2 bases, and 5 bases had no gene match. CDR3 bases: TGTGCCAGCAGCTTATGGGGACAGGGAAGCACCGGGGAGCTGTTTTTT. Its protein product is CASSLWGQGSTGELFF.

The CDR3 loop reads CASSSSEARTDTQYF. CDR3 bases: TGTGCCAGCAGCTCTAGCGAGGCCCGCACAGATACGCAGTATTTT. This chain connects TRBV7-8 to TRBJ2-3; TRBD2 is a possible D gene (6 bases). Per the germline V gene, CDR1 is SGHVS and CDR2 is FQNEAQ. V lost 4 bases to trimming and J lost 1 base, with 12 bases between them. The CDR3 covers 15 residues.

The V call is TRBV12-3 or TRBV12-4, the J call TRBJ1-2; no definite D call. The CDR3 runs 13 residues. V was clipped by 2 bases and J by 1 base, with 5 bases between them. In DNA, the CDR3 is TGTGCCAGCAGTTTAACAGTTAACTATGGCTACACCTTC. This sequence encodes CASSLTVNYGYTF.

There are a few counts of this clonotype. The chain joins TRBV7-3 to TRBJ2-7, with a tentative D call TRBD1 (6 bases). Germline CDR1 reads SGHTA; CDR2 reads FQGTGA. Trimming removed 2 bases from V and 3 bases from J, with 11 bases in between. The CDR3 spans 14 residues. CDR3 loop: CASSLSQGHYEQYF. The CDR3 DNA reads TGTGCCAGCAGCTTATCCCAGGGACACTACGAGCAGTACTTC.

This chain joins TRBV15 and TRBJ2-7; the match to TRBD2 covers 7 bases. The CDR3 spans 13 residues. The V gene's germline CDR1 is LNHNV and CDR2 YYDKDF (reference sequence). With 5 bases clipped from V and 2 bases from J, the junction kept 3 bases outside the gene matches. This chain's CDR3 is CATSGGRTYEQYF. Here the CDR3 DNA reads TGTGCCACCAGCGGCGGGAGAACCTACGAGCAGTACTTC.

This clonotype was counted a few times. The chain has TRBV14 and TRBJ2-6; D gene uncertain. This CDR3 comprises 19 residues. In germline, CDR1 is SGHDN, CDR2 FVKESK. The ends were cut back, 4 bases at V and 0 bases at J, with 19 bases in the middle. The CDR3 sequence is CASSRDSAIINSGANVLTF. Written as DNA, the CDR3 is TGTGCCAGCAGCCGGGATTCGGCTATCATTAACTCTGGGGCCAACGTCCTGACTTTC. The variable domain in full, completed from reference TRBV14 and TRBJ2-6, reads EAGVTQFPSHSVIEKGQTVTLRCDPISGHDNLYWYRRVMGKEIKFLLHFVKESKQDESGMPNNRFLAERTGGTYSTLKVQPAELEDSGVYFCASSRDSAIINSGANVLTFGAGSRLTVL.

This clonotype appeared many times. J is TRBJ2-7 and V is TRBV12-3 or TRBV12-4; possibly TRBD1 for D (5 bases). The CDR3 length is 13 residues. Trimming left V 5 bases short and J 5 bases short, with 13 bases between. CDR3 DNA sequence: TGTGCCAGCAGTCTTCATCAGGGTGACGAGCAGTACTTC. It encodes CASSLHQGDEQYF.

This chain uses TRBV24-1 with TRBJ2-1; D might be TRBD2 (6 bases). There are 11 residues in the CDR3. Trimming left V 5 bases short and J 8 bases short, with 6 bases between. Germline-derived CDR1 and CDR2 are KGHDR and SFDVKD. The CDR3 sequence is CATSASDEQFF. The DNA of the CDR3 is TGTGCCACCAGTGCTAGCGATGAGCAGTTCTTC.

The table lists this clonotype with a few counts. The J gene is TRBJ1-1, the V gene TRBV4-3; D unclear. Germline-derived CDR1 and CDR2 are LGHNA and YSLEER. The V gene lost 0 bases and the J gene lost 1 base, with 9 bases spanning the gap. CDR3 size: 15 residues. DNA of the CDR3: TGCGCCAGCAGCCAAGAACGGTCGGCGAACACTGAAGCTTTCTTT. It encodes CASSQERSANTEAFF.

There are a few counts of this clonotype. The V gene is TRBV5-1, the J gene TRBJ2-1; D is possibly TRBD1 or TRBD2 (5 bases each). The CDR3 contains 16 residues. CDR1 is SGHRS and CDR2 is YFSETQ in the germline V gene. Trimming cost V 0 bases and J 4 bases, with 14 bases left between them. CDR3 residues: CASSLDSGTNYNEQFF. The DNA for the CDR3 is TGCGCCAGCAGCTTGGATTCAGGGACCAATTACAATGAGCAGTTCTTC.

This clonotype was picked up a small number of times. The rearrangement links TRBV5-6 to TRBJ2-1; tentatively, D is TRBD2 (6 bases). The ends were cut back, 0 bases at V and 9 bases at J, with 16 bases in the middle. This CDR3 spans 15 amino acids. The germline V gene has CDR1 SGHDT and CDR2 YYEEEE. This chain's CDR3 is CASSLGGGSRGEQFF. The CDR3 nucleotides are TGTGCCAGCAGCTTGGGGGGAGGTTCGAGAGGTGAGCAGTTCTTC.

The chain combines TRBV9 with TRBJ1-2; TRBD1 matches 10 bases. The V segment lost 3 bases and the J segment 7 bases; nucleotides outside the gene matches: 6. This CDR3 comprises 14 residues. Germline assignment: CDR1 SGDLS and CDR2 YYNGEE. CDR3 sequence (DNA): TGTGCCAGCAGCGCCCGGGACAGGGGACCTGGCTACACCTTC. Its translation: CASSARDRGPGYTF.

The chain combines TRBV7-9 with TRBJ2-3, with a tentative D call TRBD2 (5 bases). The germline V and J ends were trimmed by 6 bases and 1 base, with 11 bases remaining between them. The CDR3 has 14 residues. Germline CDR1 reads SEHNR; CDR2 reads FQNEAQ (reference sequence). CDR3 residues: CASRGAAGTDTQYF. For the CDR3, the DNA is TGTGCCAGCAGGGGAGCGGCCGGCACAGATACGCAGTATTTT.

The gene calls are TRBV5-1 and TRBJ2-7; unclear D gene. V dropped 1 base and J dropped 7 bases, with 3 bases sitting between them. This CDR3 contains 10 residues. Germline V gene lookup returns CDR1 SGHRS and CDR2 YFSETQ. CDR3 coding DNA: TGCGCCAGCAGCTTGAGTGAGCAGTACTTC. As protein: CASSLSEQYF. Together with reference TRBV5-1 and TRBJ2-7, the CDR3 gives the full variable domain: KAGVTQTPRYLIKTRGQQVTLSCSPISGHRSVSWYQQTPGQGLQFLFEYFSETQRNKGNFPGRFSGRQFSNSRSEMNVSTLELGDSALYLCASSLSEQYFGPGTRLTVT.

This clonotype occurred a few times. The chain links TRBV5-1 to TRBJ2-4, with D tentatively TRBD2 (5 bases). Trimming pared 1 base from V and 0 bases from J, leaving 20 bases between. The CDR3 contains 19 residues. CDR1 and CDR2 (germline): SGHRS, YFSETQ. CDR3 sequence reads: CASSLPHVPGNLAKNIQYF. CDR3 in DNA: TGCGCCAGCAGCTTGCCCCACGTCCCGGGGAACTTAGCCAAAAACATTCAGTACTTC.

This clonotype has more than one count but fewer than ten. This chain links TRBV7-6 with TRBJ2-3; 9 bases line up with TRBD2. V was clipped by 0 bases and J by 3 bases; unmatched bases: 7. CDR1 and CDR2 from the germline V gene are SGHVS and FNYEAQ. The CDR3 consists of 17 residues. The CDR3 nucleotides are TGTGCCAGCAGCTTAGCGGGTAGCGGGAGAGGAACAGATACGCAGTATTTT. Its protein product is CASSLAGSGRGTDTQYF. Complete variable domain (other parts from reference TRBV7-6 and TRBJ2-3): GAGVSQSPRYKVTKRGQDVALRCDPISGHVSLYWYRQALGQGPEFLTYFNYEAQQDKSGLPNDRFSAERPEGSISTLTIQRTEQRDSAMYRCASSLAGSGRGTDTQYFGPGTRLTVL.